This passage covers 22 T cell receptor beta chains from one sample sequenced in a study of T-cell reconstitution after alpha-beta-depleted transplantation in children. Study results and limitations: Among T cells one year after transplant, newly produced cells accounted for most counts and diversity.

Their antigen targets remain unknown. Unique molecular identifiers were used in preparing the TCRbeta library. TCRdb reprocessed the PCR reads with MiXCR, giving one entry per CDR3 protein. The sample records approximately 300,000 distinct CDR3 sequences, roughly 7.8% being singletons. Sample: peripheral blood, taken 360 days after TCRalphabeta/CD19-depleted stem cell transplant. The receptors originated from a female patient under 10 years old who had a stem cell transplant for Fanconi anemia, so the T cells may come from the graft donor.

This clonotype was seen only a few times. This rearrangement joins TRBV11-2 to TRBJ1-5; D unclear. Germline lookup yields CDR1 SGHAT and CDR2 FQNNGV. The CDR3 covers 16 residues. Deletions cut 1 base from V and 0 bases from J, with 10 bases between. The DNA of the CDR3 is TGTGCCAGCAGCTTAGGCGCTGCGTATAGCAATCAGCCCCAGCATTTT. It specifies CASSLGAAYSNQPQHF.

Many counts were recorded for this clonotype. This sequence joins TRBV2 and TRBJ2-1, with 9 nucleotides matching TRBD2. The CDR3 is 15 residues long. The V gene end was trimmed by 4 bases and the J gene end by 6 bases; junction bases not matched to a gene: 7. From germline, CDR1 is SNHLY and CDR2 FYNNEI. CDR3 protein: CASSGSGGSFNEQFF. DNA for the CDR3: TGTGCCAGCAGTGGGAGCGGGGGGAGTTTCAATGAGCAGTTCTTC.

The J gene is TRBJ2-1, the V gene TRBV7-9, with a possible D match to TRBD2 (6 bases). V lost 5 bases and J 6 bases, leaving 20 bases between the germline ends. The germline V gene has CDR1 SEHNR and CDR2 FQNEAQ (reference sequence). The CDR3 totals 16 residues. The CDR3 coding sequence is TGTGCCAGCAGCCGGTCCGACGGGACTCCTTTCAATGAGCAGTTCTTC. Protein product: CASSRSDGTPFNEQFF.

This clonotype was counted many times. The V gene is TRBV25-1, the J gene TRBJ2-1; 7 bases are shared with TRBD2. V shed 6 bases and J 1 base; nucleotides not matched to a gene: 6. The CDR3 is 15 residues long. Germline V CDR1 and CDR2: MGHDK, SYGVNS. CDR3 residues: CASSTSAASYNEQFF. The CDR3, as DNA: TGTGCCAGCAGCACTAGCGCGGCGTCCTACAATGAGCAGTTCTTC.

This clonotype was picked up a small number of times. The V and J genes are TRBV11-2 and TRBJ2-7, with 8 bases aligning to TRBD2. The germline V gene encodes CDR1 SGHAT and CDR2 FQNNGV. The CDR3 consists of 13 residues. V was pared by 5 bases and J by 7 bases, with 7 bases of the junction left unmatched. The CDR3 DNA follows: TGTGCCAGCAGCGCGGGGGGCCTTGGAGAGCAGTACGTC. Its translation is CASSAGGLGEQYV.

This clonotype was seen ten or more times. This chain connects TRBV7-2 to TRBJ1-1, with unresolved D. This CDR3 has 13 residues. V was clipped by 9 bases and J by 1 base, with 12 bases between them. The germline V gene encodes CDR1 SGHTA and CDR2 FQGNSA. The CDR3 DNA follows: TGTGCCAGTACGAGCCGGGCGAACACTGAAGCTTTCTTT. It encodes CASTSRANTEAFF.

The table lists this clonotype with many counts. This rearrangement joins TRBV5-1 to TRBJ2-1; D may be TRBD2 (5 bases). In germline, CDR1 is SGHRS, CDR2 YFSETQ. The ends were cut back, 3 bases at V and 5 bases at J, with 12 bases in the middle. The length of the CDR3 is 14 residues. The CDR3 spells CASSYGLADNEQFF. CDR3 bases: TGCGCCAGCAGCTACGGACTGGCAGACAATGAGCAGTTCTTC.

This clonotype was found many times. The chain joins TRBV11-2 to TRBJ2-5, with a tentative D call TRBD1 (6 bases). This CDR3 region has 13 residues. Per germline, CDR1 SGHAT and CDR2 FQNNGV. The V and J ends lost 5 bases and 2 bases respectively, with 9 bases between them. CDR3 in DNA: TGTGCCAGCAGCACCGGACAGCAAGAGACCCAGTACTTC. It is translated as CASSTGQQETQYF.

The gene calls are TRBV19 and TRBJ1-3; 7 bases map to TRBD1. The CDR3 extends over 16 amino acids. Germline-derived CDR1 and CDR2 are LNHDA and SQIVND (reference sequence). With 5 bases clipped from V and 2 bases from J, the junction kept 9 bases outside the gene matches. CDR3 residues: CASSAPGQKTGNTIYF. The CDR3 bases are TGTGCCAGTAGTGCCCCGGGACAGAAGACTGGAAACACCATATATTTT.

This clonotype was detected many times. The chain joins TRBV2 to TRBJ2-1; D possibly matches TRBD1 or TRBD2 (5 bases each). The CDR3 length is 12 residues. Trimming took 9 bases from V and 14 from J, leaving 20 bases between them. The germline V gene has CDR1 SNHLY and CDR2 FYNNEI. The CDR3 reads CARAGTQGVKFF. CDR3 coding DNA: TGTGCCAGGGCCGGGACCCAAGGGGTGAAGTTCTTC. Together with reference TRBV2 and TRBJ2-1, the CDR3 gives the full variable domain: EPEVTQTPSHQVTQMGQEVILRCVPISNHLYFYWYRQILGQKVEFLVSFYNNEISEKSEIFDDQFSVERPDGSNFTLKIRSTKLEDSAMYFCARAGTQGVKFFGPGTRLTVL.

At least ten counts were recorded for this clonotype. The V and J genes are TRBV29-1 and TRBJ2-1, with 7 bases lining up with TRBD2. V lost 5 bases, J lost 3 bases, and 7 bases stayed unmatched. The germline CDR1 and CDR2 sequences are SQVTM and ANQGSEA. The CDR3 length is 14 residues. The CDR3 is CSVKTSQGYNEQFF. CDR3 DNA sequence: TGCAGCGTTAAGACTAGCCAGGGCTACAATGAGCAGTTCTTC.

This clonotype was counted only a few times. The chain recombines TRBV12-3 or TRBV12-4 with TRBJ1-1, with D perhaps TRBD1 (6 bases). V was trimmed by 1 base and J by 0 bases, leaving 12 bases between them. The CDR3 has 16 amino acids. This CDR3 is CASSLGRDRLNTEAFF. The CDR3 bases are TGTGCCAGCAGTTTAGGGCGCGACAGGCTGAACACTGAAGCTTTCTTT.

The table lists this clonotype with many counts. This chain's CDR3 is CSARIRGGATDTQYF. The CDR3 region has the DNA TGCAGTGCTAGAATTCGGGGGGGAGCCACAGATACGCAGTATTTT. The chain carries TRBV20-1 and TRBJ2-3; 8 nucleotides match TRBD2. The CDR3 contains 15 residues. CDR1 and CDR2 from the germline V gene are DFQATT and SNEGSKA (reference sequence). Trimming removed 2 bases from V and 2 bases from J; junction bases left unmatched: 6.

For the CDR3, the DNA is TGTGCCAGCAGCCCAATAACAGGGGGGACTAACTATGGCTACACCTTC. Its protein product is CASSPITGGTNYGYTF. The chain couples TRBV11-2 to TRBJ1-2; 8 bases match TRBD1. The germline CDR1 and CDR2 sequences are SGHAT and FQNNGV. This CDR3 has 16 amino acids. Trimming took 5 bases from V and 0 from J; bases not matched to a gene: 8.

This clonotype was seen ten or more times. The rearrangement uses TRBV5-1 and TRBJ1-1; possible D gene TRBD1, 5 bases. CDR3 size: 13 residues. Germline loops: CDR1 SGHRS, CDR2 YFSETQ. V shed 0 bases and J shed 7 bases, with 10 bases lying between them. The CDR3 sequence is CASSLGTLYEAFF. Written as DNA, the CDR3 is TGCGCCAGCAGCTTGGGGACACTTTATGAAGCTTTCTTT.

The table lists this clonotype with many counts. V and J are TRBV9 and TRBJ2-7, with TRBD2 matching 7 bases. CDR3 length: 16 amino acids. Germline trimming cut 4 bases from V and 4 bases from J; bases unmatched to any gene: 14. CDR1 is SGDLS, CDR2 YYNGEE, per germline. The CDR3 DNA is TGTGCCAGCAGCCCTGGAGCGGTAGCGGGTCGTTACGAGCAGTACTTC. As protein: CASSPGAVAGRYEQYF.

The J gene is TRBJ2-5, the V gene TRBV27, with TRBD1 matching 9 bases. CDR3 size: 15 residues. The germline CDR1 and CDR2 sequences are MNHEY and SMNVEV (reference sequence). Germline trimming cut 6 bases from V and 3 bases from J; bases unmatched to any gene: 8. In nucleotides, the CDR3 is TGTGCCAGCAGGAGGGGACAGGGAAGGGAAGAGACCCAGTACTTC. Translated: CASRRGQGREETQYF.

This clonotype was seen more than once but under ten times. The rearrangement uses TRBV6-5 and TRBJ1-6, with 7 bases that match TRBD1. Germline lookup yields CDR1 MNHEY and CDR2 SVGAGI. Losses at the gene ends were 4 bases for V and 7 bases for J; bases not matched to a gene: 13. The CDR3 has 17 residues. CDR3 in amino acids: CASSSPPTGPGNSPLHF. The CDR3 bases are TGTGCCAGCAGTTCACCACCGACAGGGCCCGGGAATTCACCCCTCCACTTT.

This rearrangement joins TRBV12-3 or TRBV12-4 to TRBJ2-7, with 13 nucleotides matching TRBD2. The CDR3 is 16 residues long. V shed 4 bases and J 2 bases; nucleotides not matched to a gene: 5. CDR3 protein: CASSSELAGGPYEQYF. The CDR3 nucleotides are TGTGCCAGCAGTTCGGAACTAGCGGGGGGGCCCTACGAGCAGTACTTC.

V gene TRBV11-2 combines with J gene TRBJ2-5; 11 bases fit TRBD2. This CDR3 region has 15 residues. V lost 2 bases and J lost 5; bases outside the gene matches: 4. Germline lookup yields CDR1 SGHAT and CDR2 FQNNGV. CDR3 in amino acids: CASSLRLAGSETQYF. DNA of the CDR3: TGTGCCAGCAGCTTAAGACTAGCGGGATCGGAGACCCAGTACTTC.

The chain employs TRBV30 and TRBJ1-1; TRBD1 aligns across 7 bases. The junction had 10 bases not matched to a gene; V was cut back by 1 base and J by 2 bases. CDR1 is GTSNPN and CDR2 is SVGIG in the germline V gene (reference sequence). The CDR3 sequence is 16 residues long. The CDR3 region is CAWSARQGVGNTEAFF. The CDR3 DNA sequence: TGTGCCTGGAGTGCACGACAGGGTGTGGGTAACACTGAAGCTTTCTTT. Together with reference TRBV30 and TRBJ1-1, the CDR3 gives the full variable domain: SQTIHQWPATLVQPVGSPLSLECTVEGTSNPNLYWYRQAAGRGLQLLFYSVGIGQISSEVPQNLSASRPQDRQFILSSKKLLLSDSGFYLCAWSARQGVGNTEAFFGQGTRLTVV.

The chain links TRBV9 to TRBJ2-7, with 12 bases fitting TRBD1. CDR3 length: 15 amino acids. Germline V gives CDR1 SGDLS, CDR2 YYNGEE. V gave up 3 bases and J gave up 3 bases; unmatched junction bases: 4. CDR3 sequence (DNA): TGTGCCAGCAGCGCCCGGGACAGGGGGCTCTACGAGCAGTACTTC. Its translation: CASSARDRGLYEQYF.